In its sample, the clone carrying this T cell receptor (beta chain) was seen once. No antigen is known for it. Germline V gives CDR1 MNHNS, CDR2 SASEGT. V dropped 2 bases and J dropped 7; count of bases not matched to a gene: 13. The CDR3 has 16 residues. This entry comes from a study of regulatory and conventional T cells in RAG deficiency. Study outcomes and limitations: Compared with controls, unique Treg TCR beta sequences dropped about 100-fold in Omenn syndrome and CID/AS. In Omenn syndrome, Treg and Tconv repertoires overlapped >75%.

Sequenced by immunoSEQ multiplex PCR; TCRdb stores in-frame clones only, minus some. The sample contains 40,000 to 55,000 clones, about 87% of which appear only once. Genomic DNA came from blood conventional CD4+ T cells gated CD25-low CD127-high. The data were also submitted as part of a second study, on regulatory T cells. That work states: Amplification used 52 TRBV primers and 13 TRBJ primers.

Sequenced input: CD4+ effector T cells sorted from blood. The rearrangement joins TRBV6-1 to TRBJ2-5, with 7 bases matching TRBD2. This TCR was sampled from a human donor in good health. DNA for the CDR3: TGTGCCAGCAGTGAAATCCCGCCGGGAGGAGCGGTGACCCAGTACTTC. Its translation is CASSEIPPGGAVTQYF.